Listed below are T cell receptor beta chains from one sample, sequenced in a study of post-analysis software for immune sequencing data. Via MiXCR, TCRdb re-called the PCR reads, giving one row per CDR3 protein. The sample has roughly 870,000 distinct CDR3 sequences, approximately 50% seen once. Sequencing input: blood. Source of these receptors: a girl aged 10 to 17 with multiple sclerosis. Both conserved end residues are trimmed from each CDR3. The order of the fields is J gene, V gene, D gene, CDR3 protein. D genes are given only for firm matches.

>TRBJ2-7|TRBV6-5|.
ASSYTGPTVFSSYEQY
>TRBJ2-3|TRBV10-3|TRBD2
AISKAGGTDTQY
>TRBJ2-1|TRBV13|TRBD2
ASSFAGGVNGGNEQF
>TRBJ2-4|TRBV5-1|TRBD2
ASSFLETSGGPPAQY
>TRBJ2-7|TRBV5-1|.
ASSLEGISYEQY
>TRBJ1-4|TRBV5-6|.
ASSLGVVWTEKLF
>TRBJ2-5|TRBV14|.
ASSQEETPLGQETQY
>TRBJ2-3|TRBV11-2|TRBD2
ASSPGEGQADTQY
>TRBJ2-7|TRBV2|TRBD1
ASSKETGAIYEQY
>TRBJ2-3|TRBV6-4|.
ASSDGWDTDTQY
>TRBJ2-3|TRBV9|.
ASSVSVGVTTDTQY
>TRBJ2-7|TRBV20-1|.
SASTPFGVSYEQY
>TRBJ1-2|TRBV20-1|.
SARGTVRGDHYGYT
>TRBJ2-1|TRBV7-6|.
ASSEGVFREDEQF
>TRBJ2-7|TRBV7-9|.
ASSLGGGVTYEQY
>TRBJ2-3|TRBV4-1|TRBD2
ASSKAGVLTDTQY
>TRBJ2-7|TRBV5-1|.
ASSLDEEEQY
>TRBJ2-7|TRBV18|.
ASSPRLQDSSYEQY
>TRBJ2-2|TRBV5-1|TRBD2
ASSWDAGGTTGELF
>.|TRBV11-2|.
ASSLGQADIQY
>TRBJ1-2|TRBV4-1|.
ASSQDLTDPYYGYT
>.|TRBV29-1|.
SVGIARGYEQY
>TRBJ1-1|TRBV3-1|.
ASSQAGSSNTEAF